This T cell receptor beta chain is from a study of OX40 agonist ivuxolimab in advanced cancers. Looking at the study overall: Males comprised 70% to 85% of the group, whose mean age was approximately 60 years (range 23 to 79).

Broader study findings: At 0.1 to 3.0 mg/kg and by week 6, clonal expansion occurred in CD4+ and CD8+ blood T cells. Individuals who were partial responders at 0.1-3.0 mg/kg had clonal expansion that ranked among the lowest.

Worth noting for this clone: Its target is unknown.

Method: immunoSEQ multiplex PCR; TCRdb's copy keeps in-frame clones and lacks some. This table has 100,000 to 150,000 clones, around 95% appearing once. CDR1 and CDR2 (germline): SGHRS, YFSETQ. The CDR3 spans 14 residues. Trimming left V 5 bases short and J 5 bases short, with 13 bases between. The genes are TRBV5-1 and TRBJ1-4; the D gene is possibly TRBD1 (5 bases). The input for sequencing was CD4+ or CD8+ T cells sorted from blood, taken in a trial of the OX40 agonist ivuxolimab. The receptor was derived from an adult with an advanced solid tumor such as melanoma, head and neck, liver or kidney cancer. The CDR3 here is CASSRQGENEKLFF. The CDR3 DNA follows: TGCGCCAGCAGTAGGCAAGGGGAGAATGAAAAACTGTTTTTT.